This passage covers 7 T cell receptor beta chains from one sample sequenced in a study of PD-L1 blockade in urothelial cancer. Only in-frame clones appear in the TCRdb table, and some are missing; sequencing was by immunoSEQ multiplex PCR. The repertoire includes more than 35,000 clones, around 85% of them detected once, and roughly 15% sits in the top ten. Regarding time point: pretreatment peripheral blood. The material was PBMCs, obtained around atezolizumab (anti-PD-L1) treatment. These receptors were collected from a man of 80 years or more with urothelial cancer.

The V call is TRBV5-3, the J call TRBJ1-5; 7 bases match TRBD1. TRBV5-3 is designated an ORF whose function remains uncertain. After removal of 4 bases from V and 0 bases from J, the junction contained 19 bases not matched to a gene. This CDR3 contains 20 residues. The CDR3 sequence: CARSRIDDRVLPISNQPQHF. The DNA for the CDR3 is TGTGCCAGAAGCCGAATCGATGACAGGGTTTTACCGATTAGCAATCAGCCCCAGCATTTT.

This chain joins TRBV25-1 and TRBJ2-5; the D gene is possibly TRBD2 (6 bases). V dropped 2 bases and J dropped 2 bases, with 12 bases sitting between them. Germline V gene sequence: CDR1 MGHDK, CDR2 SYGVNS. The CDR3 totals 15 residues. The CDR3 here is CASSEAGRLQETQYF. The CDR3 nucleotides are TGTGCCAGCAGTGAAGCGGGACGGCTTCAAGAGACCCAGTACTTC.

The CDR3 region is CASSPTPVSGSNSGAFF. The CDR3 nucleotides are TGTGCCAGCAGCCCAACCCCCGTTTCAGGGTCTAACTCAGGAGCTTTCTTT. The chain has TRBV5-4 and TRBJ1-1; weak D call: TRBD1 (5 bases). V shed 4 bases and J shed 10 bases, with 29 bases lying between them. Germline V CDR1 and CDR2: SGHNT, YYREEE (reference sequence). The CDR3 has 17 residues.

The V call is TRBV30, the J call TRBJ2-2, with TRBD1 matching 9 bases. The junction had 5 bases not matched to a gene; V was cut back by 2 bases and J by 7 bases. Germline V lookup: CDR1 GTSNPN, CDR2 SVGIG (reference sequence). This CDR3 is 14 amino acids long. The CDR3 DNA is TGTGCCTGGAGTACCGGACAGGGGAGCGGGGAGCTGTTTTTT. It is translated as CAWSTGQGSGELFF.

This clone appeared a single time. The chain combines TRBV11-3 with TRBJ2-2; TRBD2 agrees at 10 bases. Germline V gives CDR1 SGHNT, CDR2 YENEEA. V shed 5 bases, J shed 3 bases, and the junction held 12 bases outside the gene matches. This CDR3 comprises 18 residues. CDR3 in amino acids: CASSAASGRARDTGELFF. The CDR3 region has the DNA TGTGCCAGCAGCGCAGCGAGCGGGAGGGCCAGGGACACCGGGGAGCTGTTTTTT.

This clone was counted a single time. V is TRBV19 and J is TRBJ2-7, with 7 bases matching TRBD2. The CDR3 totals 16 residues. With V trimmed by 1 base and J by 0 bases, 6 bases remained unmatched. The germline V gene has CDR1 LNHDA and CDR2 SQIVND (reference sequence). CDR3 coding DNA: TGTGCCAGTAGTATAGGAGCGGGGAATCCCTCCTACGAGCAGTACTTC. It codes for CASSIGAGNPSYEQYF.

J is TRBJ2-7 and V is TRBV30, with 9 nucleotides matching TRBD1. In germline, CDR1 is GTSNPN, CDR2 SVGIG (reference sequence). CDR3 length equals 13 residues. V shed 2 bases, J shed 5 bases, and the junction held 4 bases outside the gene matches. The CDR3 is CAWSRDRANEQYF. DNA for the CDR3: TGTGCCTGGAGTCGGGACAGGGCCAACGAGCAGTACTTC.